What follows is one TCR beta chain and its context. Authors' processing steps: Counts of nucleated cells, estimated from reference gene primer amplification, were obtained. The method was immunoSEQ multiplex PCR; TCRdb's version includes in-frame clones alone and lacks a portion of them. That table supplies the V and J calls and clone size; D and trimming were determined from the DNA. This table holds around 200,000 clones, less than 90% found once. This specimen belongs to a study of blood T cell repertoires in COVID-19. Across the study: Both acute and convalescent COVID-19 samples were obtained from the United States, Italy and Spain. PBMCs, B-cell-depleted T cells, or T cells were the source of the cDNA or gDNA that made up the material.

During active infection, Seattle patients enrolled and were then monitored through disease. CDR1 and CDR2 from the germline V gene are SGHRS and YFSETQ. The CDR3 length is 13 residues. Between the trimmed V and J ends, which lost 4 bases and 4 bases, there was a span of 11 bases. The sequencing sample was made of peripheral blood. This chain links TRBV5-1 with TRBJ1-2; D is undetermined. This clonotype was sampled from a woman in her 70s with COVID-19, enrolled during active disease. The chain's CDR3 is CASSLEVSYGYTF. CDR3 in DNA: TGCGCCAGCAGCCTAGAGGTTAGCTATGGCTACACCTTC.